This TCR beta chain appears in the sequencing data of a study of shared clonotypes between healthy human individuals. The data were produced by immunoSEQ multiplex PCR, yet TCRdb's version contains in-frame clones alone and is incomplete. The table records about 2.2 million clones, just over 90% of them present only once. Naive CD8 isolation took CD45RO-negative cells positively selected for CCR7 and excluded terminally differentiated effector memory CD45RA+ cells. With respect to this clone: No antigen is known for it.

Notes on the study in general: Unshared clonotypes carried lower generation probabilities than those common to all four donors.

J was trimmed by 5 bases and V by 3 bases; bases with no gene match: 17. CDR3 length equals 19 residues. Germline V CDR1 and CDR2: SGHAT, FQDESV (reference sequence). The sequenced material came from naive CD8+ T cells from PBMCs. The V gene is TRBV11-1, the J gene TRBJ2-3, with TRBD2 identical over 10 bases. This clonotype was sampled from a man in his late teens or twenties in good health. Some clones in this sample may be carry-over from other donors' samples. The CDR3 DNA sequence: TGTGCCAGCAGCTTGGGTAGCGGGAGGTTTGTGGGCACAAGAGATACGCAGTATTTT. Encoded protein: CASSLGSGRFVGTRDTQYF. Variable domain in full (rest from reference TRBV11-1 and TRBJ2-3): EAEVAQSPRYKITEKSQAVAFWCDPISGHATLYWYRQILGQGPELLVQFQDESVVDDSQLPKDRFSAERLKGVDSTLKIQPAELGDSAMYLCASSLGSGRFVGTRDTQYFGPGTRLTVL.